This paragraph reports one T cell receptor beta chain. What it binds is unknown. This entry is derived from a study of T-cell memory formation after mild COVID-19. Study details: Clusters of TCRs were largely donor specific. Study-level results: A subset of responding clones appeared in pre-infection memory, suggesting cross-reactive memory joined.

The CDR3 contains 15 residues. CDR1 is SGHTA, CDR2 FQGNSA, per germline. V gave up 5 bases and J gave up 4 bases, with 15 bases separating them. Via MiXCR, TCRdb re-called the 5' RACE reads, giving one row per CDR3 protein. The data show tens of thousands of distinct CDR3 sequences, less than 15% seen once. The rearrangement joins TRBV7-2 to TRBJ1-5, with D possibly being TRBD1 (6 bases). The receptor comes from a man between 18 and 35 years old who had mild COVID-19 (a few samples of this study predate the infection). Cell type and time point are not known. Material: PBMCs or a T cell subset sorted from them (not recorded which). This CDR3 reads CASSVERGRNQPQHF. CDR3 bases: TGTGCCAGCAGCGTAGAACGGGGGCGTAATCAGCCCCAGCATTTT.